The entry that follows covers one T cell receptor beta chain sequence. This entry comes from a study of blood T cell repertoires in COVID-19. The CDR3 runs to 14 residues. From germline, CDR1 is GTSNPN and CDR2 SVGIG (reference sequence). V lost 2 bases to trimming and J lost 6 bases, with 14 bases between them. Study processing details: The assay estimated nucleated cells by amplifying reference gene primers. The assay was immunoSEQ multiplex PCR, and TCRdb's table has in-frame clones only and misses some. The V and J calls and clone size are taken from that table; D and trimming were inferred from the DNA. The data show about 400,000 clones, 85% to 90% seen once. Ages ranged from about 18 to 89 years, with residence in approximately 23 US areas. Participant-given clinical history determined each cohort assignment. Either two negative PCRs, clearance, or symptom resolution qualified Cohort 3 donors as recovered.

Sample: PBMCs or T cells enriched from blood (not recorded which). This chain joins TRBV30 and TRBJ2-1; possible D gene TRBD2, 5 bases. This clonotype was obtained from a woman aged 30 to 39 who had recovered from COVID-19. This CDR3 reads CAWSIDSAVNEQFF. Written as DNA, the CDR3 is TGTGCCTGGAGTATCGATAGCGCCGTCAATGAGCAGTTCTTC.